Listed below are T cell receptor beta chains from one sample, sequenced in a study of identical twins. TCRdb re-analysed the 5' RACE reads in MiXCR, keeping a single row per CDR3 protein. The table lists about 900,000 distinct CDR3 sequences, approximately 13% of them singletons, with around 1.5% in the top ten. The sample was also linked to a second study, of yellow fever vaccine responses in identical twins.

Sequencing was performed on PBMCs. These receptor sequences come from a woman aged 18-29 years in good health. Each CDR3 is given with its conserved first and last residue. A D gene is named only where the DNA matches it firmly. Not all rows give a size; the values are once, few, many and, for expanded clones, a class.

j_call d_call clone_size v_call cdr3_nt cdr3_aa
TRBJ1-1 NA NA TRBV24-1 TGTGCCACCAGTTCAGGGATGAACACTGAAGCTTTCTTT CATSSGMNTEAFF
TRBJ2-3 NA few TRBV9 TGTGCCAGCAGCGTAGGTACTAAAAGCACAGATACGCAGTATTTT CASSVGTKSTDTQYF
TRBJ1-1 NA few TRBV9 TGTGCCAGCAGCGTAGCTCCATCCGCTAACACTGAAGCTTTCTTT CASSVAPSANTEAFF
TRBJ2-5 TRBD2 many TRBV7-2 TGTGCCAGCAGCAAGGGACTAGCGGGAATCCGAGAGACCCAGTACTTC CASSKGLAGIRETQYF
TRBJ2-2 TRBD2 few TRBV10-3 TGTGCCATCAGTGAACTAGCGGCGAACACCGGGGAGCTGTTTTTT CAISELAANTGELFF
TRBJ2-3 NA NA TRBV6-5 TGTGCCACCGCGGCCACAGATACGCAGTATTTT CATAATDTQYF
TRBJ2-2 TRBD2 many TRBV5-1 TGCGCCAGCAGCTTGAGTGGGACTAGCGGGACCGGGGAGCTGTTTTTT CASSLSGTSGTGELFF
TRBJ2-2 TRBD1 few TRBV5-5 TGTGCCAGCGCTGGGGGAGAGGGGGCGCTGACCGGGGAGCTGTTTTTT CASAGGEGALTGELFF
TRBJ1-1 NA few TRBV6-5 TGTGCCAGCGGAGGGCTTAACAGAAAAGCTTTCTTT CASGGLNRKAFF
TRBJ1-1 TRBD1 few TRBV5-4 TGTGCCAGCAGTACCGGGACAGGGGGGAAAGCTTTCTTT CASSTGTGGKAFF
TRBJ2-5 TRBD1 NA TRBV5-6 TGTGCCAGCAGCCCCATAACCGGGACAGCCAAACAAGAGACCCAGTACTTC CASSPITGTAKQETQYF
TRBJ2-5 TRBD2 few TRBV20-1 TGCAGTGGGGGGAGGGGAGGGGAGACCCAGTACTTC CSGGRGGETQYF
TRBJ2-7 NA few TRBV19 TGTGCCAGTACCCTGACGGGCGATCCAGTTCTCACCGAGCAGTACTTC CASTLTGDPVLTEQYF
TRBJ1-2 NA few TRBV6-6 TGTGCCACCATCGACAGGTTGGGCTATGGCTACACCTTC CATIDRLGYGYTF
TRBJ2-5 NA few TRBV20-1 TGCAGTGCTAGAGAGTGGGGGGCGATTGAAAAGACCCAGTACTTC CSAREWGAIEKTQYF
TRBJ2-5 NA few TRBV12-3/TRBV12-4 TGTGCCAGCAGTTTGGAACACCAAGAGACCCAGTACTTC CASSLEHQETQYF
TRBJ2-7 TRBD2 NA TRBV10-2 TGCGCCAGCAGTCCGGGACTAGCGGGAGCCCGGGAGCAGTACTTC CASSPGLAGAREQYF
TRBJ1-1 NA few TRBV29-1 TGCAGCGTCCAGACGGGGGTGAACACTGAAGCTTTCTTT CSVQTGVNTEAFF
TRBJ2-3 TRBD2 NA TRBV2 TGTGCCAGTAGTCCCCCAATAGCGGGAGGTTTTTCAGATACGCAGTATTTT CASSPPIAGGFSDTQYF
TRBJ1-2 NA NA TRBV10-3 TGTGCCATCAGTGACCGCTTCTCTGGGGGCTACACCTTC CAISDRFSGGYTF
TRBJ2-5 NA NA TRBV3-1 TGTGCCAGCAGCCAAGATAGGACGCAAAAGACCAGGGAGACCCAGTACTTC CASSQDRTQKTRETQYF
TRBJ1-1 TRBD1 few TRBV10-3 TGTGCCATCAGCCCCGACAGGGGGGAGAAAGCTTTCTTT CAISPDRGEKAFF
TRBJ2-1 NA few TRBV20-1 TGCAGTGCTAGAGTGCCCATCAATAGCGCTAGCTCCTACAATGAGCAGTTCTTC CSARVPINSASSYNEQFF
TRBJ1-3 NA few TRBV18 TGTGCCAGCTCACCACAACTCGGAGGCACCATATATTTT CASSPQLGGTIYF
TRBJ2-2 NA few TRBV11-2 TGTGCCTTTGGACTGACGAACACCGGGGAGCTGTTTTTT CAFGLTNTGELFF
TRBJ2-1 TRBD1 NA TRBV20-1 TGCAGTGCTAGTCTGGACAGGGGATACAATGAGCAGTTCTTC CSASLDRGYNEQFF
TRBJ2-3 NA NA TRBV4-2 TGTGCCAGCAGCCAAGAGGAAGGGAGAACAGATACGCAGTATTTT CASSQEEGRTDTQYF
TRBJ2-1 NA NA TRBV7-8 TGTGCCAGCAGCTTAGCGAGACTAGGAAACTACAATGAGCAGTTCTTC CASSLARLGNYNEQFF
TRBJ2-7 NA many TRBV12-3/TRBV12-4 TGTGCCAGCACCCTTTCCAGCGGTTCCGAGCAGTACTTC CASTLSSGSEQYF
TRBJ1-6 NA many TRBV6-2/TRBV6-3 TGTGCCAGCAGTTCCCCTTCACCCCTCCACTTT CASSSPSPLHF
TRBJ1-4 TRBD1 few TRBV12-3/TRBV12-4 TGTGCCAGCAGTTTTATTGCGGTCTCCAGGGGGAATGAAAAACTGTTTTTT CASSFIAVSRGNEKLFF
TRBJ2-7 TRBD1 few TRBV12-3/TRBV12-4 TGTGCCAGCAGAGGGGGACAGGGTGTCGACGAGCAGTACTTC CASRGGQGVDEQYF
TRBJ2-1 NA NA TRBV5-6 TGTGCCAGCAGCTTGGGCTTGCAGGAAAATGAGCAGTTCTTC CASSLGLQENEQFF
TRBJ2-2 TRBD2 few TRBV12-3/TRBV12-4 TGTGCCAGCACCGGACTAGCGGTCACCGGGGAGCTGTTTTTT CASTGLAVTGELFF
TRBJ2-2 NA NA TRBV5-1 TGCGCCAGCAGCCTCCTCGGGCCACGGCCCCCCGGGGAGCTGTTTTTT CASSLLGPRPPGELFF
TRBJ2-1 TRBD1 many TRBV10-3 TGTGCCGCGGGACAGGGGGAGAAAATTGGGTTCAATGAGCAGTTCTTC CAAGQGEKIGFNEQFF
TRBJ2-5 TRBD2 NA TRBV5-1 TGCGCCAGCAGCTACCGGACTAGCGGAGAGACCCAGTACTTC CASSYRTSGETQYF
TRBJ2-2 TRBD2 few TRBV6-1 TGTGCCAGCAGGACCGGGACTAGCGGGACTAACACCGGGGAGCTGTTTTTT CASRTGTSGTNTGELFF
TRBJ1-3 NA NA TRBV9 TGTGCCAGCAGCGTCAATTCTGGAAACACCATATATTTT CASSVNSGNTIYF
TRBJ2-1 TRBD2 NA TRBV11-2 TGTGCCAGCAGCTTTACCGGGACTAGCGGGAGGGCCGTCGGGAGGAATGAGCAGTTCTTC CASSFTGTSGRAVGRNEQFF
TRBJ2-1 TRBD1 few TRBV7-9 TGTGCCAGCAGCTTAACGACAGGGGAATACAATGAGCAGTTCTTC CASSLTTGEYNEQFF
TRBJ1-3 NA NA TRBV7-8 TGTGCCAGCAGCCCCCGGCCCCCCGAGGGAAACACCATATATTTT CASSPRPPEGNTIYF
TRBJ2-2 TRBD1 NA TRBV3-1 TGTGCCAGCAATCGGGACAGGGCGAACACCGGGGAGCTGTTTTTT CASNRDRANTGELFF
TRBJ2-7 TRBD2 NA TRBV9 TGTGCCAGCAGCACCGGTAGTAGCGGGAGATACGAGCAGTACTTC CASSTGSSGRYEQYF
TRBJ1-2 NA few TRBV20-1 TGCAGTGCTGGACAACCGGGCAGACTAAGGGCTAACTATGGCTACACCTTC CSAGQPGRLRANYGYTF
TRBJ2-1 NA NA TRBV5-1 TGCGCCAGCAGCTTGGGCAGGGGGGTCGGCAATGAGCAGTTCTTC CASSLGRGVGNEQFF
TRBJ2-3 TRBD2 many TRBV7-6 TGTGCCAGCAGCTCCTTCGAAAGCGGGAGAACAGATACGCAGTATTTT CASSSFESGRTDTQYF
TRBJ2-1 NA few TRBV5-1 TGCGCCAGCAGCTTGGACTGGGGCAATGAGCAGTTCTTC CASSLDWGNEQFF
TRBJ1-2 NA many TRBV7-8 TGTGCCAGCAGCTCCCTGGGGGGCTACACCTTC CASSSLGGYTF
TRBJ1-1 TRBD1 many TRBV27 TGTGCCAGCAGTGAAATGGCAGGGGGCACTGAAGCTTTCTTT CASSEMAGGTEAFF
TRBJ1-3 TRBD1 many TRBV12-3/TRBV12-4 TGTGCCAGCAGTTTACCCGAGACAGGGGGTACGGACACCATATATTTT CASSLPETGGTDTIYF
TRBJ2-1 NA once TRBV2 TGTGCCAGCAGAGAAAGGACAGCACCCTACAATGAGCAGTTCTTC CASRERTAPYNEQFF
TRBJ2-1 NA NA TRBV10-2 TGCGCCAGCAGTGAGTCGGGAGTCAATGAGCAGTTCTTC CASSESGVNEQFF